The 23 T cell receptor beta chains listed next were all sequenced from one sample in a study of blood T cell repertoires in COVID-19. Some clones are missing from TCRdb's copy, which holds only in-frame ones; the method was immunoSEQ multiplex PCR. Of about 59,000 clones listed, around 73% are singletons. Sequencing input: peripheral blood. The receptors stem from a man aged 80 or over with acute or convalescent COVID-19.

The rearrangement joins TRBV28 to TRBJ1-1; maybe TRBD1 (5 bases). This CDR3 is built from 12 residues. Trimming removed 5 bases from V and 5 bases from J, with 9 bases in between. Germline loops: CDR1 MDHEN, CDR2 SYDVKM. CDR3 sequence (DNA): TGTGCCAGCAGTGGGAGGGGAACTGAAGCTTTCTTT. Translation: CASSGRGTEAFF.

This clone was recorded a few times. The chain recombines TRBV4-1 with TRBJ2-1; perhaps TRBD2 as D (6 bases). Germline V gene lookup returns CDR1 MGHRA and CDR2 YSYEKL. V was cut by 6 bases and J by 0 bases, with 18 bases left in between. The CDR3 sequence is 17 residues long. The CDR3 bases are TGCGCCAGCAGGGGGACTTGGGAACTAGGCTCCTACAATGAGCAGTTCTTC. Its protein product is CASRGTWELGSYNEQFF.

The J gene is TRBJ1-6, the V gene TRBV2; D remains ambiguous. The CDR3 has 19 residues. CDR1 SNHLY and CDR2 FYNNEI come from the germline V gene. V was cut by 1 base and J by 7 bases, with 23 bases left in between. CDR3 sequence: CASSEEQPVDPYMNSPLHF. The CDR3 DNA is TGTGCCAGCAGTGAAGAACAGCCTGTCGATCCTTATATGAATTCACCCCTCCACTTT.

Written as DNA, the CDR3 is TGCGCCAGCAGCTCAACCGCCGGGACAGGGGGTCGAGAGCAGTACTTC. Translated, it gives CASSSTAGTGGREQYF. The J gene is TRBJ2-7, the V gene TRBV4-1; 11 nucleotides line up with TRBD1. Looked up from germline, CDR1 is MGHRA and CDR2 is YSYEKL. This CDR3 contains 16 residues. Unmatched junction bases numbered 13, after V lost 5 bases and J lost 7 bases.

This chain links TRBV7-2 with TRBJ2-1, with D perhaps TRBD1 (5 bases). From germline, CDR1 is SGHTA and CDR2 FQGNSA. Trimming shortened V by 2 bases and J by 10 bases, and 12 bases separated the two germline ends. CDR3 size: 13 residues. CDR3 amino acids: CASSLIGALEQFF. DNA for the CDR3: TGTGCCAGCAGCTTAATTGGGGCGTTGGAGCAGTTCTTC.

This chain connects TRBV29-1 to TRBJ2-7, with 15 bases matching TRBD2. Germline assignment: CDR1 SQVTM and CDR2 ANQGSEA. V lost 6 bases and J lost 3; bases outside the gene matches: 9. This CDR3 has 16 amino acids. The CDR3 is CSVAGTSGGPSYEQYF. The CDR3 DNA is TGCAGCGTAGCCGGGACTAGCGGGGGGCCCAGCTACGAGCAGTACTTC.

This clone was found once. CDR3 sequence: CASSLRNEQYF. Written as DNA, the CDR3 is TGTGCCAGCAGCCTGAGGAACGAGCAGTACTTC. The chain joins TRBV3-1 (or the pseudogene TRBV3-2) to TRBJ2-7, with D unresolved. The CDR3 has 11 residues. CDR1 and CDR2 (germline): LGHDT, YNNKEL (reference sequence). V gave up 4 bases and J gave up 5 bases, with 6 bases separating them.

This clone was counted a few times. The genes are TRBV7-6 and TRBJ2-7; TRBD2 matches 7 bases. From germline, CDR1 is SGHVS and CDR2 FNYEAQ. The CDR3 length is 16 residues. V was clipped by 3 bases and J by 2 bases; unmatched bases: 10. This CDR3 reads CASSLGIEGGAYEQYF. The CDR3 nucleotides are TGTGCCAGCAGCTTGGGTATTGAGGGAGGGGCCTACGAGCAGTACTTC.

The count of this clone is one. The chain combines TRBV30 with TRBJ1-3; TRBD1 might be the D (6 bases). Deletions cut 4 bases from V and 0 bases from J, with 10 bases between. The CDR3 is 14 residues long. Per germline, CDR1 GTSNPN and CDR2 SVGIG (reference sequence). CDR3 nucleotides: TGTGCCTGGAACAGGGCCCGCTCTGGAAACACCATATATTTT. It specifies CAWNRARSGNTIYF.

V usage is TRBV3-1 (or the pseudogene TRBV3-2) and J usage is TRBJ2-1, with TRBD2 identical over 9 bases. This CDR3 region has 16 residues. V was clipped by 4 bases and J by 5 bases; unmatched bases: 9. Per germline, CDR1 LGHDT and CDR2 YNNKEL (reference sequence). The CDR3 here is CASSPGPAGGHNEQFF. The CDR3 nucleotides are TGTGCCAGCAGCCCCGGCCCAGCGGGGGGCCACAATGAGCAGTTCTTC.

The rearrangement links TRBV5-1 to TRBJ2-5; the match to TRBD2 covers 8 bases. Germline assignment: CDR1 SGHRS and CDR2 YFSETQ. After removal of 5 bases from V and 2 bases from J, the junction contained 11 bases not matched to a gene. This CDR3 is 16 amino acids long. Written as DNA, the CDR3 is TGCGCCAGCAGTTCGGGACTAGGGACCATACAAGAGACCCAGTACTTC. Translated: CASSSGLGTIQETQYF. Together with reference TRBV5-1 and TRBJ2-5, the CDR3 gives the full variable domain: KAGVTQTPRYLIKTRGQQVTLSCSPISGHRSVSWYQQTPGQGLQFLFEYFSETQRNKGNFPGRFSGRQFSNSRSEMNVSTLELGDSALYLCASSSGLGTIQETQYFGPGTRLLVL.

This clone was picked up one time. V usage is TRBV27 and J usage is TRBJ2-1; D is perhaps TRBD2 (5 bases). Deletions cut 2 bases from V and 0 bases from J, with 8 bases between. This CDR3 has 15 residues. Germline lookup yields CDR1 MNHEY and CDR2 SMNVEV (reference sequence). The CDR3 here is CASSLAGPSYNEQFF. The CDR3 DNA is TGTGCCAGCAGTTTAGCGGGCCCCTCCTACAATGAGCAGTTCTTC.

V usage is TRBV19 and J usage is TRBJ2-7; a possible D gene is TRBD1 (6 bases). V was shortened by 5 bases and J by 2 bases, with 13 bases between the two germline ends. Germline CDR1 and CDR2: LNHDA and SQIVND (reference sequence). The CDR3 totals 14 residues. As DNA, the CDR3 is TGTGCCAGTAGTCCCGTGACAGGAACCTACGAGCAGTACTTC. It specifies CASSPVTGTYEQYF.

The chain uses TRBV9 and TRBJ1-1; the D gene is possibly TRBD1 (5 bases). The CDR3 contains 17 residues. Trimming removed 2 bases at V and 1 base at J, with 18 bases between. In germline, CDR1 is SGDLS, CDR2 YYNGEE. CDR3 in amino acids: CASSVSVDGGANTEAFF. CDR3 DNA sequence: TGTGCCAGCAGCGTTTCCGTCGACGGGGGTGCGAACACTGAAGCTTTCTTT. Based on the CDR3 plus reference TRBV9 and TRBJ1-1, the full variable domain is DSGVTQTPKHLITATGQRVTLRCSPRSGDLSVYWYQQSLDQGLQFLIQYYNGEERAKGNILERFSAQQFPDLHSELNLSSLELGDSALYFCASSVSVDGGANTEAFFGQGTRLTVV.

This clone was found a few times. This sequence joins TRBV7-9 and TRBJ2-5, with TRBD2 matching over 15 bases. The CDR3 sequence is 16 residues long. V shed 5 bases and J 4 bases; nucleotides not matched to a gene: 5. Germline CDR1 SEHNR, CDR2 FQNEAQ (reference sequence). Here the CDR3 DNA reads TGTGCCAGCAGCAGGACTAGCGGGGGGGCTATAGAGACCCAGTACTTC. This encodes CASSRTSGGAIETQYF.

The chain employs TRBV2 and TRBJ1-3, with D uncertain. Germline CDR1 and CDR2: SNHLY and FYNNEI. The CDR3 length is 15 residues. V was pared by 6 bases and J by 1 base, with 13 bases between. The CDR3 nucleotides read TGTGCCAGCAGCCACCGTGCGGGGTCTGGAAACACCATATATTTT. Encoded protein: CASSHRAGSGNTIYF. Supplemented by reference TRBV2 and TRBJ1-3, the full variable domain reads EPEVTQTPSHQVTQMGQEVILRCVPISNHLYFYWYRQILGQKVEFLVSFYNNEISEKSEIFDDQFSVERPDGSNFTLKIRSTKLEDSAMYFCASSHRAGSGNTIYFGEGSWLTVV.

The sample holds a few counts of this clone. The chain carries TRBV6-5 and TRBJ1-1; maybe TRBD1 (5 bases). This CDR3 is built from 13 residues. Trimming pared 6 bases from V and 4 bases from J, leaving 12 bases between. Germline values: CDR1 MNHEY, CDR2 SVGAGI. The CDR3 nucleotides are TGTGCCAGCAGCTTGACTGGGGCCACTGAAGCTTTCTTT. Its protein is CASSLTGATEAFF.

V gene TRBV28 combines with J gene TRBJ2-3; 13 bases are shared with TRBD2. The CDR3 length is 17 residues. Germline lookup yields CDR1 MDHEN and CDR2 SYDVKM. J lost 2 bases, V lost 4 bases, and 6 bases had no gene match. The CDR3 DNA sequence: TGTGCCAGCAGTTCCTCGACTAGCGGGGGGCTCACAGATACGCAGTATTTT. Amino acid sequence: CASSSSTSGGLTDTQYF.

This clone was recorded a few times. In nucleotides, the CDR3 is TGTGCCAGCAGTGTATCCCCAGCGGGCAGTAATAGCAATCAGCCCCAGCATTTT. Its translation is CASSVSPAGSNSNQPQHF. The V call is TRBV2, the J call TRBJ1-5; no definite D call. CDR1 SNHLY and CDR2 FYNNEI come from the germline V gene. V lost 4 bases and J lost 0, with 19 bases in between. The length of the CDR3 is 18 residues.

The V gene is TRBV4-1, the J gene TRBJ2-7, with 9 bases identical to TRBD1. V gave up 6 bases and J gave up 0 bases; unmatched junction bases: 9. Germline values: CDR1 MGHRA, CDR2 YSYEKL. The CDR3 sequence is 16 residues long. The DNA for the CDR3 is TGCGCCAGCAGTCCCAATCCGGGACAGGGCTCCTACGAGCAGTACTTC. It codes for CASSPNPGQGSYEQYF.

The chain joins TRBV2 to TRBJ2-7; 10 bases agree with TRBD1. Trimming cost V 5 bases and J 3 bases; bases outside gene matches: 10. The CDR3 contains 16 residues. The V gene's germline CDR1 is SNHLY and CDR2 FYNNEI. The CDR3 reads CASSSLGGQGSYEQYF. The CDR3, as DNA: TGTGCCAGCAGTTCTCTAGGGGGACAGGGGAGCTACGAGCAGTACTTC.

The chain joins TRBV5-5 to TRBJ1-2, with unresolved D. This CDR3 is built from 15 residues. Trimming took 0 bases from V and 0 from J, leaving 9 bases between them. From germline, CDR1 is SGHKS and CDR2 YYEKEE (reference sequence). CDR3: CASSLAGMTNYGYTF. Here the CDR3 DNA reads TGTGCCAGCAGCTTGGCGGGGATGACTAACTATGGCTACACCTTC.

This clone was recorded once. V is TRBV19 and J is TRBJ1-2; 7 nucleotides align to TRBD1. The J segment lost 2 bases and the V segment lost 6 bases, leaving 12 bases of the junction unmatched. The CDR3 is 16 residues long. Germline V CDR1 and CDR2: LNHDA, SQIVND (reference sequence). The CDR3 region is CASRSGWDRPNYGYTF. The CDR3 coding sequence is TGTGCCAGTAGGTCCGGTTGGGACAGACCCAACTATGGCTACACCTTC.